This entry lists 30 T cell receptor beta chains sequenced from one sample in a study of shared clonotypes between healthy human individuals. Naivety among CD8 cells was defined by CD45RO negativity and positive CCR7 selection, thereby excluding terminally differentiated effector memory CD45RA+ cells. Data came from immunoSEQ multiplex PCR; TCRdb stores just in-frame clones and leaves some out. Of around 580,000 clones listed, 95% to 98% are singletons. Sample: naive CD8+ T cells sorted from blood. These receptors originate from a man aged 25 to 45 in good health.

This chain uses TRBV6-6 with TRBJ1-1, with D possibly matching TRBD1 (5 bases). This CDR3 is 16 amino acids long. From germline, CDR1 is MNHNY and CDR2 SVGAGI (reference sequence). V was shortened by 4 bases and J by 4 bases, with 19 bases between the two germline ends. Here the CDR3 DNA reads TGTGCCAGCAGTTGGTCCCTAGACAGTCAGGGCACTGAAGCTTTCTTT. Protein sequence: CASSWSLDSQGTEAFF.

V gene TRBV29-1 combines with J gene TRBJ2-7, with D perhaps assigned TRBD1 or TRBD2 (5 bases each). Germline V lookup: CDR1 SQVTM, CDR2 ANQGSEA. Between the trimmed V and J ends, which lost 6 bases and 0 bases, there was a span of 18 bases. The CDR3 length is 15 residues. CDR3 sequence reads: CSVEARGVTSYEQYF. CDR3 sequence (DNA): TGCAGCGTGGAGGCCAGAGGGGTCACCTCCTACGAGCAGTACTTC.

The chain has TRBV7-9 and TRBJ2-7; D is undetermined. The CDR3 is 12 amino acids. Germline V gene data show CDR1 as SEHNR and CDR2 as FQNEAQ (reference sequence). Trimming removed 3 bases at V and 7 bases at J, with 10 bases between. The CDR3 is CASSLTTGEQYF. CDR3 DNA: TGTGCCAGCAGCTTGACAACCGGGGAGCAGTACTTC. Full variable domain (remainder filled in from reference TRBV7-9 and TRBJ2-7): DTGVSQNPRHKITKRGQNVTFRCDPISEHNRLYWYRQTLGQGPEFLTYFQNEAQLEKSRLLSDRFSAERPKGSFSTLEIQRTEQGDSAMYLCASSLTTGEQYFGPGTRLTVT.

The rearrangement links TRBV7-8 to TRBJ1-1, with D unclear. The germline CDR1 and CDR2 sequences are SGHVS and FQNEAQ. The CDR3 contains 16 residues. V shed 5 bases and J shed 4 bases, with 20 bases lying between them. The CDR3 DNA is TGTGCCAGCAGCCAAGCCCGGAGAATTATGGTCACTGAAGCTTTCTTT. The encoded protein is CASSQARRIMVTEAFF.

The DNA of the CDR3 is TGTGCCAGCAGATCGCGGGGGGTAAATGAGCAGTTCTTC. This sequence encodes CASRSRGVNEQFF. The chain carries TRBV11-2 and TRBJ2-1, with 8 positions matching TRBD2. After removal of 6 bases from V and 7 bases from J, the junction contained 5 bases not matched to a gene. This CDR3 has 13 residues. The V gene's germline CDR1 is SGHAT and CDR2 FQNNGV.

This chain uses TRBV27 with TRBJ2-1; 14 bases are a match to TRBD2. The germline V gene encodes CDR1 MNHEY and CDR2 SMNVEV (reference sequence). The CDR3 totals 14 residues. Trimming cost V 6 bases and J 8 bases; bases outside gene matches: 3. The CDR3 coding sequence is TGTGCCAGCAGGACGGGACTAGCGGGAGATGAGCAGTTCTTC. The encoded protein is CASRTGLAGDEQFF.

The chain links TRBV9 to TRBJ2-1, with D perhaps TRBD1 (6 bases). The CDR3 consists of 13 residues. Looked up from germline, CDR1 is SGDLS and CDR2 is YYNGEE. The germline V and J ends were trimmed by 5 bases and 5 bases, with 11 bases remaining between them. CDR3 nucleotides: TGTGCCAGCAGAGCCGGGACAAACAATGAGCAGTTCTTC. This translates into CASRAGTNNEQFF.

This chain links TRBV7-6 with TRBJ2-7; no clear D. The CDR3 loop spans 17 amino acids. Trimming shortened V by 5 bases and J by 4 bases, and 24 bases separated the two germline ends. Germline CDR1 is SGHVS and CDR2 is FNYEAQ. Written as DNA, the CDR3 is TGTGCCAGCAGCCCGAGAGATCTAGTATTTCCGGAATACGAGCAGTACTTC. Its protein product is CASSPRDLVFPEYEQYF.

The V and J genes are TRBV27 and TRBJ2-1; TRBD2 matches 7 bases. The trim removed 2 bases at V and 10 bases at J, leaving 5 bases unmatched. The CDR3 is 13 amino acids. Germline CDR1 reads MNHEY; CDR2 reads SMNVEV (reference sequence). As DNA, the CDR3 is TGTGCCAGCAGTTTAGGGAGGGAGTTGGAGCAGTTCTTC. This codes for CASSLGRELEQFF.

The chain employs TRBV11-2 and TRBJ2-5; 12 nucleotides match TRBD1. The germline V gene encodes CDR1 SGHAT and CDR2 FQNNGV. Trimming at V came to 1 base and at J to 4 bases, leaving 10 bases not matched to a gene. The CDR3 has 18 amino acids. The CDR3 DNA reads as TGTGCCAGCAGCTTAGTAGGCCCGGGACAGGGGGCTTTAGAGACCCAGTACTTC. As protein: CASSLVGPGQGALETQYF.

The chain carries TRBV9 and TRBJ1-1; TRBD1 matches at 9 bases. V lost 4 bases to trimming and J lost 6 bases; unmatched junction nucleotides: 10. The germline CDR1 and CDR2 sequences are SGDLS and YYNGEE. This CDR3 spans 15 amino acids. CDR3 amino acids: CASSPTGGAGSEAFF. DNA of the CDR3: TGTGCCAGCAGCCCTACAGGGGGCGCCGGTTCTGAAGCTTTCTTT.

This sequence joins TRBV4-3 and TRBJ1-5, with D unclear. The V and J ends lost 1 base and 3 bases respectively, with 10 bases between them. Per germline, CDR1 LGHNA and CDR2 YSLEER. This CDR3 comprises 15 residues. The CDR3 loop is CASSQGGGPNQPQHF. CDR3 nucleotides: TGCGCCAGCAGCCAAGGTGGCGGTCCCAATCAGCCCCAGCATTTT.

The V gene is TRBV5-4, the J gene TRBJ2-3, with D unclear. The CDR3 covers 16 residues. The germline V gene has CDR1 SGHNT and CDR2 YYREEE (reference sequence). The V end was cut by 1 base, the J end by 3 bases, with 15 bases between. CDR3 sequence reads: CASSLIVDVDTDTQYF. CDR3 DNA sequence: TGTGCCAGCAGCTTGATCGTGGATGTTGATACAGATACGCAGTATTTT.

The gene calls are TRBV27 and TRBJ2-7; 7 bases agree with TRBD1. This CDR3 has 15 amino acids. Germline assignment: CDR1 MNHEY and CDR2 SMNVEV (reference sequence). V was pared by 8 bases and J by 1 base, with 11 bases of the junction left unmatched. The CDR3 loop reads CASHGSGGRSYEQYF. For the CDR3, the DNA is TGTGCCAGCCACGGGTCAGGGGGACGGTCCTACGAGCAGTACTTC.

V is TRBV7-9 and J is TRBJ2-7; D is unresolved. The CDR3 runs 14 residues. The V and J ends lost 4 bases and 3 bases respectively, with 13 bases between them. Germline CDR1 SEHNR, CDR2 FQNEAQ (reference sequence). CDR3 amino acids: CASSSNSMGYEQYF. CDR3 nucleotides: TGTGCCAGCAGCTCCAATTCCATGGGCTACGAGCAGTACTTC.

The gene calls are TRBV27 and TRBJ2-1; 14 nucleotides line up with TRBD2. V gave up 5 bases and J gave up 9 bases; unmatched junction bases: 12. The germline V gene has CDR1 MNHEY and CDR2 SMNVEV (reference sequence). This CDR3 is 17 amino acids long. The CDR3 DNA follows: TGTGCCAGCAGTAGGACTAGCGGGAGGTCTGATCGCACTGAGCAGTTCTTC. Amino acids: CASSRTSGRSDRTEQFF.

V gene TRBV7-8 combines with J gene TRBJ2-1, with 8 nucleotides matching TRBD1. The CDR3 totals 17 residues. The germline V gene has CDR1 SGHVS and CDR2 FQNEAQ. The trim removed 1 base at V and 1 base at J, leaving 6 bases unmatched. The CDR3 is CASSLDPGQVSYNEQFF. Written as DNA, the CDR3 is TGTGCCAGCAGCTTAGACCCGGGACAGGTATCCTACAATGAGCAGTTCTTC.

The chain is built from TRBV7-3 and TRBJ2-3; D remains unclear. Germline V CDR1 and CDR2: SGHTA, FQGTGA. This CDR3 comprises 12 residues. V lost 0 bases and J lost 6, with 4 bases in between. The DNA of the CDR3 is TGTGCCAGCAGCTTAACGGGGGATACGCAGTATTTT. It specifies CASSLTGDTQYF.

The rearrangement uses TRBV6-1 and TRBJ1-2, with 9 bases that match TRBD1. The germline V gene has CDR1 MNHNS and CDR2 SASEGT. The J segment lost 7 bases and the V segment lost 6 bases, leaving 9 bases of the junction unmatched. This CDR3 is built from 14 residues. The CDR3 spells CASSAGTGRTGYTF. The CDR3 bases are TGTGCCAGCAGCGCCGGGACAGGGCGAACTGGCTACACCTTC.

The rearrangement joins TRBV7-9 to TRBJ2-4; 9 bases match TRBD1. The junction had 2 bases not matched to a gene; V was cut back by 4 bases and J by 7 bases. This CDR3 comprises 13 residues. Germline CDR1 is SEHNR and CDR2 is FQNEAQ (reference sequence). The CDR3 DNA reads TGTGCCAGCAGCTCGACAGGGGGGAACATTCAGTACTTC. It specifies CASSSTGGNIQYF.

The genes are TRBV10-3 and TRBJ1-1, with TRBD1 as a possible D gene (5 bases). The length of the CDR3 is 17 residues. Trimming cost V 11 bases and J 0 bases, with 25 bases left between them. CDR1 ENHRY and CDR2 SYGVKD come from the germline V gene. CDR3 protein: CAPAGESLGHMNTEAFF. The CDR3 DNA is TGTGCCCCCGCTGGTGAGTCGTTGGGGCACATGAACACTGAAGCTTTCTTT.

Note on this clone: One junction end disagrees with the germline gene, perhaps due to a read error. The chain carries TRBV5-4 and TRBJ2-7; 11 bases are shared with TRBD2. Germline V gene sequence: CDR1 SGHNT, CDR2 YYREEE (reference sequence). The CDR3 spans 16 residues. The CDR3 loop reads CASSIGTSGPSFEQYF. The DNA for the CDR3 is TGTGCCAGCAGCATCGGGACTAGCGGTCCGTCCTTCGAGCAGTACTTC.

V gene TRBV5-4 combines with J gene TRBJ1-1; D is perhaps TRBD1 (5 bases). This CDR3 spans 13 amino acids. Germline V lookup: CDR1 SGHNT, CDR2 YYREEE (reference sequence). Trimming left V 9 bases short and J 3 bases short, with 15 bases between. CDR3 nucleotides: TGTGCCATAACGCGGGGGGGGTACACTGAAGCTTTCTTT. It yields the protein CAITRGGYTEAFF.

V gene TRBV13 combines with J gene TRBJ2-1; D remains unclear. Germline V CDR1 and CDR2: PRHDT, FYEKMQ (reference sequence). The CDR3 loop spans 14 amino acids. The V end was cut by 1 base, the J end by 3 bases, with 7 bases between. The CDR3 spells CASSLAKSYNEQFF. CDR3 nucleotides: TGTGCCAGCAGCTTAGCTAAAAGCTACAATGAGCAGTTCTTC.

The chain links TRBV21-1 to TRBJ2-3; the listed D gene, TRBD2, was not tested against the DNA. TRBV21-1 is a recognized pseudogene. The CDR3 totals 15 residues. The CDR3 protein is CASSKTRRMADTQYF. The CDR3 DNA reads TGTGCCAGCAGCAAGACTAGAAGGATGGCAGATACGCAGTATTTT.

The chain combines TRBV4-3 with TRBJ2-7; 7 nucleotides line up with TRBD1. The CDR3 is 15 amino acids. The germline V gene encodes CDR1 LGHNA and CDR2 YSLEER. V shed 2 bases, J shed 4 bases, and the junction held 8 bases outside the gene matches. The DNA of the CDR3 is TGCGCCAGCAGCCAAACAGAGACAGGGCCTTACGAGCAGTACTTC. As protein: CASSQTETGPYEQYF.

The chain joins TRBV29-1 to TRBJ1-2; D not certain. The CDR3 has 13 amino acids. V was shortened by 4 bases and J by 0 bases, with 9 bases between the two germline ends. CDR1 SQVTM and CDR2 ANQGSEA come from the germline V gene. The CDR3 sequence: CSVGRGANYGYTF. In nucleotides, the CDR3 is TGCAGCGTTGGAAGAGGAGCTAACTATGGCTACACCTTC. The full variable domain, in which reference TRBV29-1 and TRBJ1-2 provide the parts outside the CDR3, is SAVISQKPSRDICQRGTSLTIQCQVDSQVTMMFWYRQQPGQSLTLIATANQGSEATYESGFVIDKFPISRPNLTFSTLTVSNMSPEDSSIYLCSVGRGANYGYTFGSGTRLTVV.

The V call is TRBV7-8, the J call TRBJ2-3; 7 bases map to TRBD1. The V gene's germline CDR1 is SGHVS and CDR2 FQNEAQ. Losses at the gene ends were 5 bases for V and 2 bases for J; bases not matched to a gene: 7. The CDR3 has 15 residues. The CDR3 nucleotides read TGTGCCAGCAGCGCCCGGGACAGATACACAGATACGCAGTATTTT. Its protein is CASSARDRYTDTQYF.

The chain carries TRBV7-9 and TRBJ1-1, with D possibly matching TRBD1 (6 bases). CDR3 length: 14 amino acids. CDR1 SEHNR and CDR2 FQNEAQ come from the germline V gene (reference sequence). V was shortened by 1 base and J by 6 bases, with 12 bases between the two germline ends. CDR3 sequence reads: CASSLGQGMSEAFF. The DNA for the CDR3 is TGTGCCAGCAGCTTAGGTCAGGGGATGTCTGAAGCTTTCTTT.

The chain combines TRBV7-8 with TRBJ2-1; D remains ambiguous. The CDR3 runs to 12 residues. Germline-derived CDR1 and CDR2 are SGHVS and FQNEAQ. The ends were cut back, 8 bases at V and 6 bases at J, with 11 bases in the middle. Here the CDR3 reads CASEGPTNEQFF. For the CDR3, the DNA is TGTGCCAGCGAAGGGCCAACCAATGAGCAGTTCTTC.